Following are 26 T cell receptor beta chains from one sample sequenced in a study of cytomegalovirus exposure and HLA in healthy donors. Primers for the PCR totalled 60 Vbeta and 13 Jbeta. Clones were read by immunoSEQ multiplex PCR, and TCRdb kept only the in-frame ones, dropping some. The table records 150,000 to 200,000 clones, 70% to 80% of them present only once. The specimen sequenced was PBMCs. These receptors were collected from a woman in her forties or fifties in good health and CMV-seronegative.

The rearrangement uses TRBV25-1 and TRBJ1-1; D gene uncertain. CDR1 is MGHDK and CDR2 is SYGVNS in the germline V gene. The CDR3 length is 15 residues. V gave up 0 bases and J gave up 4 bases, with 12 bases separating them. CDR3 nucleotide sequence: TGTGCCAGCAGTGAATACAGAAAGGGAGTCACTGAAGCTTTCTTT. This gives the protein CASSEYRKGVTEAFF.

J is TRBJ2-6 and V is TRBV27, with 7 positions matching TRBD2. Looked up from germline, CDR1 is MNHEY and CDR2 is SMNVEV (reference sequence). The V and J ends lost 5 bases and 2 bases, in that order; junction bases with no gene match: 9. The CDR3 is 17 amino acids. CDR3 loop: CASSGGRGGAGANVLTF. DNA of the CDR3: TGTGCCAGCAGTGGGGGGAGGGGTGGGGCTGGGGCCAACGTCCTGACTTTC.

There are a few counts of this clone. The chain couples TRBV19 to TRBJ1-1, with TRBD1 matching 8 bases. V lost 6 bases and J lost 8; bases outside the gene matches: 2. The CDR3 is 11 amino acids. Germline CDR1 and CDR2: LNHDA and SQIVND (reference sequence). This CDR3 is CASRGQVEAFF. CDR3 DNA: TGTGCCAGTAGGGGACAGGTAGAAGCTTTCTTT.

This chain's CDR3 is CASTLGGTGRLWGQPQHF. In DNA form, the CDR3 reads TGTGCCAGCACCCTGGGCGGGACAGGGAGGTTATGGGGTCAGCCCCAGCATTTT. V and J are TRBV28 and TRBJ1-5; TRBD1 aligns across 9 bases. CDR3 size: 18 residues. The V gene's germline CDR1 is MDHEN and CDR2 SYDVKM. The V segment lost 7 bases and the J segment 6 bases; nucleotides outside the gene matches: 19.

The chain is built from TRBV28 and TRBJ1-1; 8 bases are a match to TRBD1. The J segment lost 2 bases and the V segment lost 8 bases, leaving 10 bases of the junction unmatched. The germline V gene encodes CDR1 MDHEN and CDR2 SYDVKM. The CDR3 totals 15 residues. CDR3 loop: CASPGAGTGNTEAFF. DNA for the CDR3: TGTGCCAGCCCTGGGGCAGGGACAGGAAACACTGAAGCTTTCTTT.

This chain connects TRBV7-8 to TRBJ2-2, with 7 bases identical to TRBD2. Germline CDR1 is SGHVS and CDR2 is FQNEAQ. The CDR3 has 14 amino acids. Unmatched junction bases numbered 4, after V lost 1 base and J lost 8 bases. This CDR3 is CASSLGGGGGELFF. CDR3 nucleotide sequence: TGTGCCAGCAGCTTAGGCGGGGGTGGGGGGGAGCTGTTTTTT.

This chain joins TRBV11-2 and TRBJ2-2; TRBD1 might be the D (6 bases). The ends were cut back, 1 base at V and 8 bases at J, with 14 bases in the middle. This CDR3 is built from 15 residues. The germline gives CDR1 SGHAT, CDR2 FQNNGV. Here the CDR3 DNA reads TGTGCCAGCAGCTTAGTAGTCAGGGGTATGGGGGAGCTGTTTTTT. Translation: CASSLVVRGMGELFF.

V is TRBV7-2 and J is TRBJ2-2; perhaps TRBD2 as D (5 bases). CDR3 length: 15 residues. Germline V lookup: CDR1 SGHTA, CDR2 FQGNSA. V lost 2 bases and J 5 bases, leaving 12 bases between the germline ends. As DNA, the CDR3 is TGTGCCAGCAGCTTACATCGGGGTAAAACCGGGGAGCTGTTTTTT. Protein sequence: CASSLHRGKTGELFF.

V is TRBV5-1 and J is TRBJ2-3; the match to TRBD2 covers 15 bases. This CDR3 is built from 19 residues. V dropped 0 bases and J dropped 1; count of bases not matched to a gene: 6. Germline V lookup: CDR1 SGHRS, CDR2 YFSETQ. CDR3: CASSLGLGTSGGRTDTQYF. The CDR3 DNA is TGCGCCAGCAGCTTGGGTCTGGGGACTAGCGGGGGGCGCACAGATACGCAGTATTTT. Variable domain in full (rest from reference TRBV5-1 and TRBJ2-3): KAGVTQTPRYLIKTRGQQVTLSCSPISGHRSVSWYQQTPGQGLQFLFEYFSETQRNKGNFPGRFSGRQFSNSRSEMNVSTLELGDSALYLCASSLGLGTSGGRTDTQYFGPGTRLTVL.

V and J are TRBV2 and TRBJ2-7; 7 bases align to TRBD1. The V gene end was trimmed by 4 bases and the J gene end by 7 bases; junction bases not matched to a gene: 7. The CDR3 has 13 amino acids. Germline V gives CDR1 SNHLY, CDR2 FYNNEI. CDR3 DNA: TGTGCCAGCAGTGTCGGCAGGGGGTGGGAGCAGTACTTC. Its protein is CASSVGRGWEQYF.

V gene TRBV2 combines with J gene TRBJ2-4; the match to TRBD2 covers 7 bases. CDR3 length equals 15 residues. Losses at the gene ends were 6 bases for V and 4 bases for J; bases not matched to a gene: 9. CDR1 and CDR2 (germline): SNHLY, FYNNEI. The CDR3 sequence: CASRPSGVFKNIQYF. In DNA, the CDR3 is TGTGCCAGCAGACCCAGCGGGGTCTTTAAAAACATTCAGTACTTC.

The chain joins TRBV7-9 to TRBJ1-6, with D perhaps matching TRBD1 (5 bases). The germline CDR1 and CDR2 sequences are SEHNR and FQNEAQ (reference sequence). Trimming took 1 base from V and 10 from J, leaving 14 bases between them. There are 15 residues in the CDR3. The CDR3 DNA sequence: TGTGCCAGCAGCTTAGGGGGGGGGACGAGATCACCCCTCCACTTT. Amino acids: CASSLGGGTRSPLHF.

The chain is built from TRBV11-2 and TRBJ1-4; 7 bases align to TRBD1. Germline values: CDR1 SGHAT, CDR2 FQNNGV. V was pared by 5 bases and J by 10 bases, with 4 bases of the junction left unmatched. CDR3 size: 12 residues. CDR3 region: CASSHPGGKLFF. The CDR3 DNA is TGTGCCAGCAGCCATCCAGGGGGAAAACTGTTTTTT.

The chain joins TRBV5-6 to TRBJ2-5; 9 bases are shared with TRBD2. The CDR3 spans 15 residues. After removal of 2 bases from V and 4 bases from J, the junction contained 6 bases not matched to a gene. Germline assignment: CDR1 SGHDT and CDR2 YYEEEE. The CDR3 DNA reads TGTGCCAGCAGCTTTAGTCTAGCGGGGCGAGAGACCCAGTACTTC. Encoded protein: CASSFSLAGRETQYF.

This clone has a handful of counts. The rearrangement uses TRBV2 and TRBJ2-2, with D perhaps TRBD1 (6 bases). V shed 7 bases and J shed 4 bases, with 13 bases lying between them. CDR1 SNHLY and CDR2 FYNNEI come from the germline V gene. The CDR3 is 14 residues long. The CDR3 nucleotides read TGTGCCAGCAACCCGGGACAACTCACCGGGGAGCTGTTTTTT. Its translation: CASNPGQLTGELFF.

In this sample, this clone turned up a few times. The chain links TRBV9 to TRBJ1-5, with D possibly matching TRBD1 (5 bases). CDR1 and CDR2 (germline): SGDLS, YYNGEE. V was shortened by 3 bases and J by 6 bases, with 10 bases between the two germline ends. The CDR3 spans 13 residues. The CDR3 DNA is TGTGCCAGCAGCGCAGGGTTCGCTCAGCCCCAGCATTTT. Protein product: CASSAGFAQPQHF.

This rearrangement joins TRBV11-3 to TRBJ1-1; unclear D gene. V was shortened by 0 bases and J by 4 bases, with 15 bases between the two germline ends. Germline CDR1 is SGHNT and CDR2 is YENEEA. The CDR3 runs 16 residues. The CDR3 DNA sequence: TGTGCCAGCAGCTTAGAGTTGGTCTACTTATTCACTGAAGCTTTCTTT. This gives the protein CASSLELVYLFTEAFF.

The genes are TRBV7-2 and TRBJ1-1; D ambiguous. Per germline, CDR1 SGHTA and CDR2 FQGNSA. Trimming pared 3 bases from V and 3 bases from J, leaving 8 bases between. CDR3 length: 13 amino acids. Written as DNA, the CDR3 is TGTGCCAGCAGCTTTCCTCGAGACACTGAAGCTTTCTTT. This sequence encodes CASSFPRDTEAFF.

CDR3 coding DNA: TGCGCCAGCAGCCAAGAAGGGCGGGAGGGCCGCTACGAGCAGTACTTC. It codes for CASSQEGREGRYEQYF. The chain joins TRBV4-3 to TRBJ2-7; 9 positions agree with TRBD2. V lost 0 bases, J lost 3 bases, and 6 bases stayed unmatched. The CDR3 consists of 16 residues. Germline loops: CDR1 LGHNA, CDR2 YSLEER.

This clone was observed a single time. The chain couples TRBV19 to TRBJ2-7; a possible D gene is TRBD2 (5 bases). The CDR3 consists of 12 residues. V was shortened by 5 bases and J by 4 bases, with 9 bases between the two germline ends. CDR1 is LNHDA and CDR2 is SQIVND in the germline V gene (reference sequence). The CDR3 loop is CASSPGKYEQYF. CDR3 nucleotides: TGTGCCAGTAGTCCGGGAAAATACGAGCAGTACTTC.

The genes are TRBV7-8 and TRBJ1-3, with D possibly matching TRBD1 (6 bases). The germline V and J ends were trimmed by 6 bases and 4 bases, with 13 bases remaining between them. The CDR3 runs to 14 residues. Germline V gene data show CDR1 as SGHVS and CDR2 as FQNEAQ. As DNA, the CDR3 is TGTGCCAGCAGGCCCAGGGGCCGCGGAAACACCATATATTTT. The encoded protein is CASRPRGRGNTIYF.

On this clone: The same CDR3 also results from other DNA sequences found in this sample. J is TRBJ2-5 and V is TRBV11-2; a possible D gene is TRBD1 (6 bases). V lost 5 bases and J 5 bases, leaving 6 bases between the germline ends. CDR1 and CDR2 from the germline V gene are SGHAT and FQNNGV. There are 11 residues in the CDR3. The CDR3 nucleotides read TGTGCCAGCAGCCAGGGGGAGACCCAGTACTTC. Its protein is CASSQGETQYF.

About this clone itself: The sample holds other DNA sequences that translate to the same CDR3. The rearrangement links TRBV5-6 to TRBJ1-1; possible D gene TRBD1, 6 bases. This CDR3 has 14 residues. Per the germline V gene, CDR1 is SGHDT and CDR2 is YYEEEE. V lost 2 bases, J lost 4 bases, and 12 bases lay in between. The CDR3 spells CASSFGGGGTEAFF. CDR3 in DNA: TGTGCCAGCAGCTTCGGGGGGGGCGGCACTGAAGCTTTCTTT. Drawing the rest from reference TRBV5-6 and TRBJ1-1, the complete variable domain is DAGVTQSPTHLIKTRGQQVTLRCSPKSGHDTVSWYQQALGQGPQFIFQYYEEEERQRGNFPDRFSGHQFPNYSSELNVNALLLGDSALYLCASSFGGGGTEAFFGQGTRLTVV.

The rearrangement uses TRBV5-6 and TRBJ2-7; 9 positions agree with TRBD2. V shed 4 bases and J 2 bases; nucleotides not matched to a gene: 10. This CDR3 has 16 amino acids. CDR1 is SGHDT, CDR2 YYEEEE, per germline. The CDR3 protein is CASSQGLAPTPYEQYF. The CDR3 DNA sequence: TGTGCCAGCAGCCAGGGACTAGCCCCCACACCCTACGAGCAGTACTTC.

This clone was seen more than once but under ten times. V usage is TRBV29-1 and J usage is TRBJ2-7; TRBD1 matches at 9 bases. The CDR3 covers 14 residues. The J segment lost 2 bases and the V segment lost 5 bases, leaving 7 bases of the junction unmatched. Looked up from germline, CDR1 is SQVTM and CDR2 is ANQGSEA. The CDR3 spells CSVTRDREPYEQYF. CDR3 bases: TGCAGCGTTACACGGGACAGGGAACCCTACGAGCAGTACTTC.

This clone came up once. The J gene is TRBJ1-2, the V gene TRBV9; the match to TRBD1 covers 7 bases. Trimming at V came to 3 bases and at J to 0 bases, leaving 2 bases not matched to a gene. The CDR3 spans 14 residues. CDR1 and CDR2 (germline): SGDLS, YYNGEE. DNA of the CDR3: TGTGCCAGCAGCGGACAGGGAGCTAACTATGGCTACACCTTC. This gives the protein CASSGQGANYGYTF.